A single count supports the clone carrying this T cell receptor (beta chain). The source of the sample is a study of blood T cell repertoires in COVID-19. Assay: immunoSEQ multiplex PCR; the TCRdb copy retains only in-frame clones and omits some. Here the sample spans around 26,000 clones, 70% to 90% being singletons. The ends were cut back, 0 bases at V and 10 bases at J, with 7 bases in the middle. Germline assignment: CDR1 LGHDT and CDR2 YNNKEL (reference sequence). This CDR3 spans 12 amino acids. The V call is TRBV3-1 (or the pseudogene TRBV3-2), the J call TRBJ2-1; D call uncertain. The receptor was derived from a human donor with active COVID-19. The donor label of this sample is uncertain. Material: peripheral blood. CDR3 coding DNA: TGTGCCAGCAGCCAAGAAGCAAGCGAGCAGTTCTTC. It yields the protein CASSQEASEQFF.